This T cell receptor beta chain was documented in a study of blood T cell repertoires in COVID-19. In the study overall: Whether acute or convalescent, the COVID-19 samples came from the United States, Italy and Spain.

In the original analysis: Counts of nucleated cells, estimated from reference gene primer amplification, were obtained. TCRdb's table, derived via immunoSEQ multiplex PCR, lists solely in-frame clones and lacks some. For V, J and clone size, that table is used; D and trimming come from the DNA. The sample carries roughly 3,300 clones, roughly 80% recorded once. The germline V gene has CDR1 SGHDN and CDR2 FVKESK. The CDR3 consists of 13 residues. Trimming stripped 5 bases from V and 4 bases from J, with 11 bases between. The clonotype originates from a human donor in a cohort sampled during active COVID-19. The chain recombines TRBV14 with TRBJ1-2; D perhaps matches TRBD1 (5 bases). Specimen: peripheral blood. The CDR3 DNA follows: TGTGCCAGCAGCGCCCTGGGGCCCTATGGCTACACCTTC. This sequence encodes CASSALGPYGYTF.